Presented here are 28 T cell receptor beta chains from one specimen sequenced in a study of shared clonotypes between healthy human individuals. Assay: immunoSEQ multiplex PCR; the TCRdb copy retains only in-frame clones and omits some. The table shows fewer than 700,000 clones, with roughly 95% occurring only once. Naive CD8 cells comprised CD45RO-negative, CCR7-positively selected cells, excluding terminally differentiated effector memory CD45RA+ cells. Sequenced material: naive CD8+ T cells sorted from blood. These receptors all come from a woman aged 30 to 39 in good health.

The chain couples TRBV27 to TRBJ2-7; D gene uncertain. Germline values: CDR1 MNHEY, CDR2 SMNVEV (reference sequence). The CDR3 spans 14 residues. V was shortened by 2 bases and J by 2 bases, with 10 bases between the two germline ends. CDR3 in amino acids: CASSLHPLPYEQYF. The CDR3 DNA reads TGTGCCAGCAGTTTACATCCATTACCCTACGAGCAGTACTTC.

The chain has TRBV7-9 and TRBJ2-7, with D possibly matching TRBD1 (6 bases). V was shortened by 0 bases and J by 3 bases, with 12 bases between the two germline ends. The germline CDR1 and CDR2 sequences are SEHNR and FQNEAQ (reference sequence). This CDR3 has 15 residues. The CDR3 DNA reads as TGTGCCAGCAGCTTAGCGCAGGGGACCTTCTACGAGCAGTACTTC. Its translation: CASSLAQGTFYEQYF.

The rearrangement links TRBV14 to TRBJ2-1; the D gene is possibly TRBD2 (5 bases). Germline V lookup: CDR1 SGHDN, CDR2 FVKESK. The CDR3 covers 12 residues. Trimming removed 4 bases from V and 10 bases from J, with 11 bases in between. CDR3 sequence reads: CASSPTRLEQFF. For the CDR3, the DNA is TGTGCCAGCAGCCCCACTAGATTGGAGCAGTTCTTC. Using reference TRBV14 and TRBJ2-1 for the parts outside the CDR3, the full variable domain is EAGVTQFPSHSVIEKGQTVTLRCDPISGHDNLYWYRRVMGKEIKFLLHFVKESKQDESGMPNNRFLAERTGGTYSTLKVQPAELEDSGVYFCASSPTRLEQFFGPGTRLTVL.

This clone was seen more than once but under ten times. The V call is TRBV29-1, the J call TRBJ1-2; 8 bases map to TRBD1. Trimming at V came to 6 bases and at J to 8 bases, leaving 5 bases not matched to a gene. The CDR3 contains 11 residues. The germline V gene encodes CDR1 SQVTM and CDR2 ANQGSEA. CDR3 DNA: TGCAGCGTCTCGGACAGGGTAGGCTACACCTTC. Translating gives CSVSDRVGYTF.

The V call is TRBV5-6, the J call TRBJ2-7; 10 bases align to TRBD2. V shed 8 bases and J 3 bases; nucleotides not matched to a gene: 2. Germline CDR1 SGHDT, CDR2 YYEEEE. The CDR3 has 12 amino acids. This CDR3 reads CASGLADYEQYF. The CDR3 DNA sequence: TGTGCCAGTGGACTAGCGGACTACGAGCAGTACTTC.

CDR3 in amino acids: CASSFVGGSTDTQYF. The CDR3 nucleotides are TGTGCCAGCAGCTTCGTAGGTGGTAGCACAGATACGCAGTATTTT. The chain is built from TRBV9 and TRBJ2-3, with D unresolved. The V end lost 4 bases, the J end lost 0 bases, and 12 bases lay between the germline ends. Germline V gene lookup returns CDR1 SGDLS and CDR2 YYNGEE. The CDR3 sequence is 15 residues long.

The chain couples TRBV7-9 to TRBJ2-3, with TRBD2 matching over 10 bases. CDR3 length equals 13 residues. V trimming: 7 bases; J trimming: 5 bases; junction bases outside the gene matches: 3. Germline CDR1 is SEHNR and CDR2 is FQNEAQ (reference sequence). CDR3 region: CASTLAGEDTQYF. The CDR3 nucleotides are TGTGCCAGCACCCTAGCGGGAGAAGATACGCAGTATTTT.

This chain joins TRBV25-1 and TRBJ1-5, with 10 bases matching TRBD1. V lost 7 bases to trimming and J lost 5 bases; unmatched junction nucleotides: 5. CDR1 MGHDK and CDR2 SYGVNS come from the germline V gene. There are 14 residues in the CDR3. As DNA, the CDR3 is TGTGCCAGCACCCGGACAGGGGGTCATCAGCCCCAGCATTTT. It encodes CASTRTGGHQPQHF.

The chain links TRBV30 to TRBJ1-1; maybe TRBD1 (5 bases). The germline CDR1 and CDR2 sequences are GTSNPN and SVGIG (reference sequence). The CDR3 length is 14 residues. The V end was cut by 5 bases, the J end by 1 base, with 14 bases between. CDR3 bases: TGTGCCTGGCGTGGGGGGTACAGGAACACTGAAGCTTTCTTT. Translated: CAWRGGYRNTEAFF.

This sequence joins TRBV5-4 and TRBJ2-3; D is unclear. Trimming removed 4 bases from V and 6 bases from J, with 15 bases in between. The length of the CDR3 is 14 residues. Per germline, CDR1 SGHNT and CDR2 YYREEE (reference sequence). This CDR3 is CASSVTGPSDTQYF. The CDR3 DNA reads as TGTGCCAGCAGCGTGACCGGCCCCTCGGATACGCAGTATTTT.

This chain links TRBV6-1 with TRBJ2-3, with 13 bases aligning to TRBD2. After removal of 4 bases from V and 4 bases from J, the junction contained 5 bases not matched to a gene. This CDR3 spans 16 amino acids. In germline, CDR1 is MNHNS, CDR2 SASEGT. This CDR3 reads CASSVLAGGEADTQYF. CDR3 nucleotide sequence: TGTGCCAGCAGTGTACTAGCGGGAGGGGAGGCAGATACGCAGTATTTT.

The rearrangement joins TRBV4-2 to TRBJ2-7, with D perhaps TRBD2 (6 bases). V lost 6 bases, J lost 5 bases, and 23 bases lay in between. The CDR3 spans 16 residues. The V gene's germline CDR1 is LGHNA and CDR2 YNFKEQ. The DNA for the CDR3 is TGTGCCAGCAGGGGTTTGGGACTTCCCCTCGACGACGAGCAGTACTTC. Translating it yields CASRGLGLPLDDEQYF.

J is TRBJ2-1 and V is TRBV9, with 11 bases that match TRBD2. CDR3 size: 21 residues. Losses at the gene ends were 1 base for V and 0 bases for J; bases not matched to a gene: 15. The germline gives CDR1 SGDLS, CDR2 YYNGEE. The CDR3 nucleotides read TGTGCCAGCAGCGTAACTTTTCCGGGACTAGCGGATATCTACTCCTACAATGAGCAGTTCTTC. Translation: CASSVTFPGLADIYSYNEQFF.

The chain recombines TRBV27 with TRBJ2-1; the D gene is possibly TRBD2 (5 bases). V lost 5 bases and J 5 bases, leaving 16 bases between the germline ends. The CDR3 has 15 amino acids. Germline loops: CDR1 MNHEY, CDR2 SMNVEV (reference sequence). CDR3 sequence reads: CASSKIASVDNEQFF. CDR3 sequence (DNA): TGTGCCAGCAGTAAAATAGCGTCTGTGGACAATGAGCAGTTCTTC.

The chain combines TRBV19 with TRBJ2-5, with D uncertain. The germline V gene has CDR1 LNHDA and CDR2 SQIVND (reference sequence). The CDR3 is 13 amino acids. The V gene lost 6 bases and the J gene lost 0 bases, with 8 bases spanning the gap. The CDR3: CASRSVDQETQYF. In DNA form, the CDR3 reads TGTGCCAGTAGGTCTGTCGACCAAGAGACCCAGTACTTC. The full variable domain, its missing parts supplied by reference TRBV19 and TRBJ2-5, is DGGITQSPKYLFRKEGQNVTLSCEQNLNHDAMYWYRQDPGQGLRLIYYSQIVNDFQKGDIAEGYSVSREKKESFPLTVTSAQKNPTAFYLCASRSVDQETQYFGPGTRLLVL.

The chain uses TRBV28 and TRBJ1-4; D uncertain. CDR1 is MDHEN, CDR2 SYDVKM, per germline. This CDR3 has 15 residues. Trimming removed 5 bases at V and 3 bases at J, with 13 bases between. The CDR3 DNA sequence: TGTGCCAGCAGTCTACCGAGGCCTGCTAATGAAAAACTGTTTTTT. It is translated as CASSLPRPANEKLFF.

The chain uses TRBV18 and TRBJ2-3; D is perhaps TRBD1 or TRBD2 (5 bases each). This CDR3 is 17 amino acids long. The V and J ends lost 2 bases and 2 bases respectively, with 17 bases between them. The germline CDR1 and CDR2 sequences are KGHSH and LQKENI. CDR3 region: CASSPTRGVQDTDTQYF. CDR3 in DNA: TGTGCCAGCTCACCAACGAGGGGCGTTCAGGACACAGATACGCAGTATTTT. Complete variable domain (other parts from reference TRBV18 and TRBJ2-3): NAGVMQNPRHLVRRRGQEARLRCSPMKGHSHVYWYRQLPEEGLKFMVYLQKENIIDESGMPKERFSAEFPKEGPSILRIQQVVRGDSAAYFCASSPTRGVQDTDTQYFGPGTRLTVL.

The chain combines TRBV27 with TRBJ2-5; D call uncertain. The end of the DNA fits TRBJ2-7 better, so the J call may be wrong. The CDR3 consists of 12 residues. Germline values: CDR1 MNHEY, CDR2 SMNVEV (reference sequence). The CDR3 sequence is CASSPASYEQYF. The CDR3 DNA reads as TGTGCCAGCAGCCCGGCTTCCTACGAGCAGTACTTC.

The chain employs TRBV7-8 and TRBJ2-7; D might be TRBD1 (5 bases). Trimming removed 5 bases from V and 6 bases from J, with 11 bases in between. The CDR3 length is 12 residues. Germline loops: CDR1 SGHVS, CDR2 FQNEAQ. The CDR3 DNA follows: TGTGCCAGCAGCACAGGAAGCAGCGAGCAGTACTTC. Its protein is CASSTGSSEQYF.

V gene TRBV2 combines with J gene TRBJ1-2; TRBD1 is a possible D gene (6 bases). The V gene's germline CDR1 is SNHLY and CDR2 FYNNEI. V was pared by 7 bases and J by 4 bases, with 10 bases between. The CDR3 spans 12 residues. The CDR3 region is CASMDSRYGYTF. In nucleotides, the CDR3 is TGTGCCAGCATGGACAGCCGCTATGGCTACACCTTC.

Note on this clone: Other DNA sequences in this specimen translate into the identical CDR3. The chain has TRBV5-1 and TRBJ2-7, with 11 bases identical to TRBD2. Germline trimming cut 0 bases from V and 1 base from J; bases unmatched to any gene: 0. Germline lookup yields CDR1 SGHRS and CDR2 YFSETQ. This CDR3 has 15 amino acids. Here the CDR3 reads CASSLGLAGSYEQYF. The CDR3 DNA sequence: TGCGCCAGCAGCTTGGGACTAGCGGGATCCTACGAGCAGTACTTC.

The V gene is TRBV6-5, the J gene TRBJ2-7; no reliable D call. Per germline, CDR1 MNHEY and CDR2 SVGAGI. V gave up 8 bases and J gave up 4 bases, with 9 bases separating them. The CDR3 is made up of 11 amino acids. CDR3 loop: CASGVGYEQYF. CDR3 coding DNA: TGTGCCAGCGGGGTTGGATACGAGCAGTACTTC.

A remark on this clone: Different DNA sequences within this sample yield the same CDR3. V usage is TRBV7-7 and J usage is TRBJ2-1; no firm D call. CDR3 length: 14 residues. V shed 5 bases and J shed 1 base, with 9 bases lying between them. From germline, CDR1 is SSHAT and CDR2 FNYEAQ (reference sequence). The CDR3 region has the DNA TGTGCCAGCAGCGCATCGGGTTCCTACAATGAGCAGTTCTTC. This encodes CASSASGSYNEQFF.

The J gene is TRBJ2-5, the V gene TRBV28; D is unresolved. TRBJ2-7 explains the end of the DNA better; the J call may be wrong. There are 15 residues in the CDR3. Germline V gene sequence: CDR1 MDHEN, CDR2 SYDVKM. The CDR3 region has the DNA TGTGCCAGCAGCTCGAGGCTAACTTTCCTCTACGAGCAGTACTTC. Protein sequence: CASSSRLTFLYEQYF.

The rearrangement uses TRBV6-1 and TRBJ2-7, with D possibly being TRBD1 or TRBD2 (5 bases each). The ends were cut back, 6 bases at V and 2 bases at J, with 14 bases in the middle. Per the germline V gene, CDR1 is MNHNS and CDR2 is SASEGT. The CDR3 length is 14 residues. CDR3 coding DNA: TGTGCCAGCAGCACCGGGACGTATACCTACGAGCAGTACTTC. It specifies CASSTGTYTYEQYF.

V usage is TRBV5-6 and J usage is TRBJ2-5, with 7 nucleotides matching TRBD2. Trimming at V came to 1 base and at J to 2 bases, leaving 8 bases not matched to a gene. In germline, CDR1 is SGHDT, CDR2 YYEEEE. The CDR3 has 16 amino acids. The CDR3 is CASSLLGGTRQETQYF. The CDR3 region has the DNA TGTGCCAGCAGCTTGTTGGGAGGGACCAGACAAGAGACCCAGTACTTC.

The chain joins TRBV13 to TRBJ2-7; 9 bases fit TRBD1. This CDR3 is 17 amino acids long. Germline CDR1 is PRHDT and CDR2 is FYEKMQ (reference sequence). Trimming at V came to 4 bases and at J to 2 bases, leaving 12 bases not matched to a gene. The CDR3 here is CASSSTGGVSYAYEQYF. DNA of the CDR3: TGTGCCAGCAGCTCGACAGGGGGAGTTTCTTATGCCTACGAGCAGTACTTC.

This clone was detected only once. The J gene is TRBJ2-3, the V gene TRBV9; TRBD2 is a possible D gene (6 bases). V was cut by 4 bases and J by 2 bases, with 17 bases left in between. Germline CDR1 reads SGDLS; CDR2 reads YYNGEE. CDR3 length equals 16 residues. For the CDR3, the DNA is TGTGCCAGCAGCCCGGCGTTAGCGGATAACACAGATACGCAGTATTTT. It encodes CASSPALADNTDTQYF.